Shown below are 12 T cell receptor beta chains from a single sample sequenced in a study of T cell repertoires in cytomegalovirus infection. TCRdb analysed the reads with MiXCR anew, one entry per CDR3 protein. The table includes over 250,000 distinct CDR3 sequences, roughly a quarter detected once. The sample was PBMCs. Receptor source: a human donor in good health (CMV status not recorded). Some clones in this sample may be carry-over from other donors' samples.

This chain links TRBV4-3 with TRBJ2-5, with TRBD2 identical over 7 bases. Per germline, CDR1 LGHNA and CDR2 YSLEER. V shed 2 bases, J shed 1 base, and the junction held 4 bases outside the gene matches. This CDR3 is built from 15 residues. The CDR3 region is CASSQNAGVQETQYF. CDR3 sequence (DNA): TGCGCCAGCAGCCAAAACGCGGGGGTCCAAGAGACCCAGTACTTC.

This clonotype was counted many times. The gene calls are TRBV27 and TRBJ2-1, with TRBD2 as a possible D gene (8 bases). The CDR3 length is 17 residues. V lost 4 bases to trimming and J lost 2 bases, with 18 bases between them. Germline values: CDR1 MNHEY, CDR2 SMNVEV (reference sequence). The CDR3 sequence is CASSSEIAGQTYNEQFF. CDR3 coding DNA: TGTGCCAGCAGTTCCGAAATAGCGGGACAGACCTACAATGAGCAGTTCTTC.

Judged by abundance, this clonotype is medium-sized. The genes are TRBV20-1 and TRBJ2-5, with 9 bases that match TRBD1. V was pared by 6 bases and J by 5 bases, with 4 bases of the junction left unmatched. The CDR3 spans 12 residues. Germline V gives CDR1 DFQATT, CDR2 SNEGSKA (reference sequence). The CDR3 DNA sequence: TGCAGTGCAAGGACAGGGGCGGAGACCCAGTACTTC. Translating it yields CSARTGAETQYF.

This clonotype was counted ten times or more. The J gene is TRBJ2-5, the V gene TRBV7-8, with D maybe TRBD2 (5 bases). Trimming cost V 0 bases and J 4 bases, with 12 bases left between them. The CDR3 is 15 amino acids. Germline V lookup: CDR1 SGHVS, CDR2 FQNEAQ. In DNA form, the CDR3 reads TGTGCCAGCAGCTTAGCAACGGGAAATGGAGAGACCCAGTACTTC. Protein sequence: CASSLATGNGETQYF.

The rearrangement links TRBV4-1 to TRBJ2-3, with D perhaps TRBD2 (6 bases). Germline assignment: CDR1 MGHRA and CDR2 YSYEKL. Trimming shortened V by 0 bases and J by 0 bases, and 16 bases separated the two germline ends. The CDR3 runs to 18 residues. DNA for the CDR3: TGCGCCAGCAGCCAAGAATCGTCCGGGGGTGGGAGCACAGATACGCAGTATTTT. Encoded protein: CASSQESSGGGSTDTQYF.

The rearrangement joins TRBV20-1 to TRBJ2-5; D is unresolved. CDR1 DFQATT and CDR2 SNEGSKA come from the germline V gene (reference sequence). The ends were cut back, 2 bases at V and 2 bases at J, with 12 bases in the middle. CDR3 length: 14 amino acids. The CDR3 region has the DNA TGCAGTGCTAGAACTGATAGGCGGCAAGAGACCCAGTACTTC. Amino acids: CSARTDRRQETQYF.

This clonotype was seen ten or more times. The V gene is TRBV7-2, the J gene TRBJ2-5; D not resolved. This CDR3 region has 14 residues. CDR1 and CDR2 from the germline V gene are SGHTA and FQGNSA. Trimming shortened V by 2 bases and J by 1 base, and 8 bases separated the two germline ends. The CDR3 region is CASSLSATQETQYF. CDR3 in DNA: TGTGCCAGCAGCTTATCGGCCACCCAAGAGACCCAGTACTTC.

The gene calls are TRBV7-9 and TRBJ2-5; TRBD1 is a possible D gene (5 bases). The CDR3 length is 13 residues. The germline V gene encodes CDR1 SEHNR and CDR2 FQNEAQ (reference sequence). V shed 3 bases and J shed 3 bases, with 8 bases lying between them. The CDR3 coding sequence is TGTGCCAGCAGCTTTGCAGGGAAAGAGACCCAGTACTTC. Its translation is CASSFAGKETQYF.

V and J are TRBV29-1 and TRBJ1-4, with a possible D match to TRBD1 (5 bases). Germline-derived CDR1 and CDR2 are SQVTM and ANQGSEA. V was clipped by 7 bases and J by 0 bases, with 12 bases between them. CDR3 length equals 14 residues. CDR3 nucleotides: TGCAGCGCTTCCCGACAGACAACTAATGAAAAACTGTTTTTT. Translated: CSASRQTTNEKLFF.

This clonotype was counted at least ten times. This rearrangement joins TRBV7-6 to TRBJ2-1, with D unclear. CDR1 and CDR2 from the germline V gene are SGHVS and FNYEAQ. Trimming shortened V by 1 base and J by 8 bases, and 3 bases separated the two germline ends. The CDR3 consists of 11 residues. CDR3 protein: CASSLGDEQFF. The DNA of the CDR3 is TGTGCCAGCAGCTTAGGGGATGAGCAGTTCTTC.

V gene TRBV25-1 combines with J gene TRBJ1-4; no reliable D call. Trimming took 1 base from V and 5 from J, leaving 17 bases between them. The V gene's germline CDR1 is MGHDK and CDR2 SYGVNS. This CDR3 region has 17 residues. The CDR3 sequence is CASSESPSDKWNEKLFF. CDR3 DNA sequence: TGTGCCAGCAGTGAATCCCCGAGCGACAAGTGGAATGAAAAACTGTTTTTT.

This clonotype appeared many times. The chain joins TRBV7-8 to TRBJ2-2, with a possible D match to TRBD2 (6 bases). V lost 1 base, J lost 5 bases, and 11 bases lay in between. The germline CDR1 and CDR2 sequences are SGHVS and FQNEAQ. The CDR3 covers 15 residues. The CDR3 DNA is TGTGCCAGCAGCTTAGTTTCAGGGAGGACCGGGGAGCTGTTTTTT. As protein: CASSLVSGRTGELFF.